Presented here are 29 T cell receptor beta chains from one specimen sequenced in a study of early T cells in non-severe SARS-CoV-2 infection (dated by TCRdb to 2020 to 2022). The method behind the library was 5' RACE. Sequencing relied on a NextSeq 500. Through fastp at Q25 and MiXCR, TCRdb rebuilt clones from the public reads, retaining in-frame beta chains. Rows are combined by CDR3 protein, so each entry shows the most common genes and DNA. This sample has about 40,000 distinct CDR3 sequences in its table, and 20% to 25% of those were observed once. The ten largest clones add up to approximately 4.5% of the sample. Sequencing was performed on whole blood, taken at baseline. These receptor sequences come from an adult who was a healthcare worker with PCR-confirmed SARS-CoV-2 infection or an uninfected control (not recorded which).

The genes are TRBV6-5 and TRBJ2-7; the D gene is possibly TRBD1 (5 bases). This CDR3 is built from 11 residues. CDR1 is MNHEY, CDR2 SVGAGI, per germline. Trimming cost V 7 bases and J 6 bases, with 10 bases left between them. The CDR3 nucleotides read TGTGCCAGCAAGGGGCCGGTCGAGCAGTACTTC. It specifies CASKGPVEQYF.

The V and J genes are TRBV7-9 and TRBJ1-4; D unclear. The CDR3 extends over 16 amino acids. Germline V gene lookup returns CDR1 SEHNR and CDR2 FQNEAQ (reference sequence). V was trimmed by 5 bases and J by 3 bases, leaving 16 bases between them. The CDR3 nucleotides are TGTGCCAGCAGCGCGCCTTCGTCCATGGCTAATGAAAAACTGTTTTTT. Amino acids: CASSAPSSMANEKLFF.

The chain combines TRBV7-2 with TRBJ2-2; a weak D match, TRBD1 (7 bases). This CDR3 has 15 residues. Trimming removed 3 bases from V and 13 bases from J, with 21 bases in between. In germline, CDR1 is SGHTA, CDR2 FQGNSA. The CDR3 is CASSFSRPGGSGLFF. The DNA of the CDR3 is TGTGCCAGCAGCTTCAGCAGACCAGGGGGTAGCGGGCTGTTTTTT.

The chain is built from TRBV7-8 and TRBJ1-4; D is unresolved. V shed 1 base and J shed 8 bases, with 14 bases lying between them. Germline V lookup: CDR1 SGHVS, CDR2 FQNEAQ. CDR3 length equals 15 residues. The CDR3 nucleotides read TGTGCCAGCAGCTTAGAGGCACAGCTCAACGAAAAACTGTTTTTT. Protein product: CASSLEAQLNEKLFF.

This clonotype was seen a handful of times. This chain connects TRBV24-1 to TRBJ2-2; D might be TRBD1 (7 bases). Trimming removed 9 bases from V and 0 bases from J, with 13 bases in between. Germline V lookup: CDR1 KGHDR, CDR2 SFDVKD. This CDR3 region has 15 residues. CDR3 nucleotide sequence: TGTGCCACCGGAGGGGGACAGCCGAACACCGGGGAGCTGTTTTTT. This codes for CATGGGQPNTGELFF.

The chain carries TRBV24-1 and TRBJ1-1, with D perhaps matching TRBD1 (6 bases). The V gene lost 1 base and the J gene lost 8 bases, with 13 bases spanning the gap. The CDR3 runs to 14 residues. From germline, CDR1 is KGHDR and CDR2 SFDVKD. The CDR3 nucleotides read TGTGCCACCAGTGATTTTAAGGGGGGGTTGGAAGCTTTCTTT. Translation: CATSDFKGGLEAFF.

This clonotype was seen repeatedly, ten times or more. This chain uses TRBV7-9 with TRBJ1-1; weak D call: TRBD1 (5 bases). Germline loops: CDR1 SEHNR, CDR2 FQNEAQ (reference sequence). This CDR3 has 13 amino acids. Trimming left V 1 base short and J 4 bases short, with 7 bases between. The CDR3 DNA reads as TGTGCCAGCAGCTTAGATGGGGGCACTGAAGCTTTCTTT. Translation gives CASSLDGGTEAFF.

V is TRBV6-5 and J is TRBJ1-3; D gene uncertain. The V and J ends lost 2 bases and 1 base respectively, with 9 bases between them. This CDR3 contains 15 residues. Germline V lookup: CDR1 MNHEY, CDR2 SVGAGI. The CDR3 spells CASSYGEGSGNTIYF. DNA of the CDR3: TGTGCCAGCAGTTACGGGGAAGGATCTGGAAACACCATATATTTT.

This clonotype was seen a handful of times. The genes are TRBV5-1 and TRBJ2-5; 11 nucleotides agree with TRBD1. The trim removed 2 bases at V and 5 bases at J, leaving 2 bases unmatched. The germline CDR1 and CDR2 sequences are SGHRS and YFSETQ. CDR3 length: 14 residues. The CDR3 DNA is TGCGCCAGCAGCTTCGGACAGGGGGCGGAGACCCAGTACTTC. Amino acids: CASSFGQGAETQYF.

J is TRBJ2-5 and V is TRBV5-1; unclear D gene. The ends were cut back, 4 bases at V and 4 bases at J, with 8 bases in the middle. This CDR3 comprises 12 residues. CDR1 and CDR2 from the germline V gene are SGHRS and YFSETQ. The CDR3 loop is CASSPRAETQYF. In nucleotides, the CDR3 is TGCGCCAGCAGCCCCCGGGCAGAGACCCAGTACTTC. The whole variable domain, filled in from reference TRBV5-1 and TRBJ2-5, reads KAGVTQTPRYLIKTRGQQVTLSCSPISGHRSVSWYQQTPGQGLQFLFEYFSETQRNKGNFPGRFSGRQFSNSRSEMNVSTLELGDSALYLCASSPRAETQYFGPGTRLLVL.

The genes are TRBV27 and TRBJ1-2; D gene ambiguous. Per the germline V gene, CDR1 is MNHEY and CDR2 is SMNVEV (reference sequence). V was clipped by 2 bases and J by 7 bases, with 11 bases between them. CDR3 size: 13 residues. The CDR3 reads CASSLAQGSGYTF. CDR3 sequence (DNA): TGTGCCAGCAGTTTAGCGCAAGGGAGTGGCTACACCTTC.

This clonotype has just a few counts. CDR3 protein: CSARGTTLGYEQYF. DNA of the CDR3: TGCAGTGCTAGAGGTACCACCCTCGGTTACGAGCAGTACTTC. V usage is TRBV20-1 and J usage is TRBJ2-7; D not certain. CDR1 and CDR2 from the germline V gene are DFQATT and SNEGSKA (reference sequence). This CDR3 contains 14 residues. Trimming removed 1 base from V and 4 bases from J, with 14 bases in between.

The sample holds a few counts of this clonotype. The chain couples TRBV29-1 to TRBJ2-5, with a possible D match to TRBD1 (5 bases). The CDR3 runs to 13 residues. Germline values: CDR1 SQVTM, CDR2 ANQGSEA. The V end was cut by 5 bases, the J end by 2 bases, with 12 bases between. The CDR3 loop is CSVLGAAQETQYF. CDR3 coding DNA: TGCAGCGTTTTAGGGGCAGCGCAAGAGACCCAGTACTTC.

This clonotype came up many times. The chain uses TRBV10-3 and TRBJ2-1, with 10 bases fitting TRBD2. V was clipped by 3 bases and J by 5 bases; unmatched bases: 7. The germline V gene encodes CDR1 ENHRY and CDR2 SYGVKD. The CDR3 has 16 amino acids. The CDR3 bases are TGTGCCATCAGTGAATACCCTAGCGGGGGTAACAATGAGCAGTTCTTC. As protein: CAISEYPSGGNNEQFF.

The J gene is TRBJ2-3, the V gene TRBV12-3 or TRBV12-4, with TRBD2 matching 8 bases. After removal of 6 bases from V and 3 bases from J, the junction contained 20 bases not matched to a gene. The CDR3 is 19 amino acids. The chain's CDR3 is CASSPGGDGQRGRTDTQYF. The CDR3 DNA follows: TGTGCCAGCAGCCCCGGGGGGGATGGTCAGCGTGGAAGGACAGATACGCAGTATTTT.

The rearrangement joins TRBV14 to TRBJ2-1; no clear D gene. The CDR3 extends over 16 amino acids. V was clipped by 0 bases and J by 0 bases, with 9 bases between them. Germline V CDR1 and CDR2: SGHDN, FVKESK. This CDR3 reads CASSQDRISSYNEQFF. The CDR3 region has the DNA TGTGCCAGCAGCCAAGATCGAATAAGCTCCTACAATGAGCAGTTCTTC.

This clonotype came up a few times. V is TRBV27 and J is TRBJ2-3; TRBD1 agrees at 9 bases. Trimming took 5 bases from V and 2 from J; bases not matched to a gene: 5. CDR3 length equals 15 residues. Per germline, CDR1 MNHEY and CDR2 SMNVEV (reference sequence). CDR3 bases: TGTGCCAGCAGTCCCCGGACAGGGGTCACAGATACGCAGTATTTT. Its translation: CASSPRTGVTDTQYF.

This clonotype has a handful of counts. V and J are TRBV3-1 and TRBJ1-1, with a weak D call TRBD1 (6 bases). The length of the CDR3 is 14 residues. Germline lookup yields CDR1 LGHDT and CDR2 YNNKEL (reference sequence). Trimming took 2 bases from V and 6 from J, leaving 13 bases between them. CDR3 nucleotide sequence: TGTGCCAGCAGCCAACAGGGGAGTATTGCTGAAGCTTTCTTT. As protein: CASSQQGSIAEAFF.

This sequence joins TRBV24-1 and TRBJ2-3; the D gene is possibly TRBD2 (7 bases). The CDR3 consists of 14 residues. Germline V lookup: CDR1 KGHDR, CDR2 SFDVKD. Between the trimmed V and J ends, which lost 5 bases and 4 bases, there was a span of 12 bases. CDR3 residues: CATSGRGAADTQYF. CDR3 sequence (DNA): TGTGCCACCAGTGGTCGGGGGGCCGCAGATACGCAGTATTTT.

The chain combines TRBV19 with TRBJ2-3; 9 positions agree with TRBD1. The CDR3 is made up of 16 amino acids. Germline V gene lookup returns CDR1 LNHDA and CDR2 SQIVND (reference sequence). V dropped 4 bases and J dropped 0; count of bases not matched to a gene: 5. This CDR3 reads CASSTLTGGSTDTQYF. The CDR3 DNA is TGTGCCAGTAGTACCCTGACAGGGGGAAGCACAGATACGCAGTATTTT.

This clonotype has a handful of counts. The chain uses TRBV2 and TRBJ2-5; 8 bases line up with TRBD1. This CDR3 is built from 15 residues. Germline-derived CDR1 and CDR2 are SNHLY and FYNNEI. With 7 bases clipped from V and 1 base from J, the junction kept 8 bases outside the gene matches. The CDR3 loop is CASTPTGDGQETQYF. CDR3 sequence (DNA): TGTGCCAGCACCCCGACAGGGGACGGCCAAGAGACCCAGTACTTC.

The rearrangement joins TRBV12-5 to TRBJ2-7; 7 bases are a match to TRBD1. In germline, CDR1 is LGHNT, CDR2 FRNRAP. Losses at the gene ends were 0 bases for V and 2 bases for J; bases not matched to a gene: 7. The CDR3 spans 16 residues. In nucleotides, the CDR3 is TGTGCTAGTGGTTTGGTACTTACAGGGGATCCCTACGAGCAGTACTTC. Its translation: CASGLVLTGDPYEQYF.

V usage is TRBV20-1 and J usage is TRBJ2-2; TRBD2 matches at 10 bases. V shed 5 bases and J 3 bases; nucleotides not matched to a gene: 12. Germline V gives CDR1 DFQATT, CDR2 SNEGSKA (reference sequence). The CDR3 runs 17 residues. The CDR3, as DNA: TGCAGTGCTCCCGACCCGGCTAGCGGGGGACACACCGGGGAGCTGTTTTTT. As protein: CSAPDPASGGHTGELFF.

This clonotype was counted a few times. The CDR3 region is CASSYRTGFYEQYF. The DNA for the CDR3 is TGTGCCAGCAGCTATCGGACAGGTTTTTACGAGCAGTACTTC. V is TRBV7-9 and J is TRBJ2-7, with 7 bases fitting TRBD1. Germline trimming cut 4 bases from V and 4 bases from J; bases unmatched to any gene: 7. Germline CDR1 SEHNR, CDR2 FQNEAQ (reference sequence). This CDR3 has 14 residues.

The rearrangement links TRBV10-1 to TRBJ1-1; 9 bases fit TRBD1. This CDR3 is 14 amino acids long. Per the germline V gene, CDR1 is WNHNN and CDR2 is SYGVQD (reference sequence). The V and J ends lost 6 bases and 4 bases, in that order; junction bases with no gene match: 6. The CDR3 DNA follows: TGCGCCAGCAGAAGGGACAGGGCGGCCACTGAAGCTTTCTTT. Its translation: CASRRDRAATEAFF.

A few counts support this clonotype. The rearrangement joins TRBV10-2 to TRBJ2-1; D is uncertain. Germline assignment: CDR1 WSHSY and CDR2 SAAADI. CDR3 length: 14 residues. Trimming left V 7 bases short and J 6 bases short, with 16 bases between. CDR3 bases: TGCGCCAGCACTACCGTCGCCGCACCCAATGAGCAGTTCTTC. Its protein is CASTTVAAPNEQFF.

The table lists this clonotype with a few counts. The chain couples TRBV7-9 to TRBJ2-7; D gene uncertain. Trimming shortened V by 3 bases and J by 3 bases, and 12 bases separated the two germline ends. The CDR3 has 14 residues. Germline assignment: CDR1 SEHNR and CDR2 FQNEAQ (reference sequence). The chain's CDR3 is CASSFGQLYYEQYF. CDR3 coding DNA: TGTGCCAGCAGCTTTGGGCAGTTATACTACGAGCAGTACTTC.

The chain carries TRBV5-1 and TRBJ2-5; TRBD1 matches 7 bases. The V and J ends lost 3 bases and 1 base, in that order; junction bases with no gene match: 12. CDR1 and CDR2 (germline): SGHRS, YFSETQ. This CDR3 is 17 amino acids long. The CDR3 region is CASSSFPGGRVQETQYF. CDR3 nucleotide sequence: TGCGCCAGCAGCTCATTCCCAGGGGGTCGAGTCCAAGAGACCCAGTACTTC.

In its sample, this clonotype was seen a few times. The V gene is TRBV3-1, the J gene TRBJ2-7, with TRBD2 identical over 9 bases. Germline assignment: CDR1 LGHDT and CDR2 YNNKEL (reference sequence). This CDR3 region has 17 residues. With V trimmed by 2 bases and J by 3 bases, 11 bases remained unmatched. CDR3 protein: CASSQLPGGGAFYEQYF. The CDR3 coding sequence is TGTGCCAGCAGCCAACTCCCTGGCGGGGGGGCTTTCTACGAGCAGTACTTC.